The 22 T cell receptor beta chains below were found in one sample sequenced in a study of cytomegalovirus exposure and HLA in healthy donors. The PCR was carried out with 60 Vbeta primers and 13 Jbeta primers. The assay was immunoSEQ multiplex PCR, and TCRdb's table has in-frame clones only and misses some. The sample lists approximately 140,000 clones; over 75% were seen once. Sequenced input: PBMCs. These TCRs come from a woman aged 40 to 55 in good health and CMV-seropositive.

This clone appeared a single time. The V gene is TRBV5-5, the J gene TRBJ1-1; a possible D gene is TRBD1 (6 bases). The CDR3 totals 15 residues. V was shortened by 2 bases and J by 4 bases, with 15 bases between the two germline ends. In germline, CDR1 is SGHKS, CDR2 YYEKEE (reference sequence). CDR3 in DNA: TGTGCCAGCAGCTTTGGGGGGGCTAGGGGCACTGAAGCTTTCTTT. Amino acids: CASSFGGARGTEAFF. Based on the CDR3 plus reference TRBV5-5 and TRBJ1-1, the full variable domain is DAGVTQSPTHLIKTRGQQVTLRCSPISGHKSVSWYQQVLGQGPQFIFQYYEKEERGRGNFPDRFSARQFPNYSSELNVNALLLGDSALYLCASSFGGARGTEAFFGQGTRLTVV.

V and J are TRBV27 and TRBJ2-7, with 8 positions matching TRBD1. CDR1 is MNHEY, CDR2 SMNVEV, per germline (reference sequence). This CDR3 region has 15 residues. V was clipped by 5 bases and J by 4 bases; unmatched bases: 10. This CDR3 is CASSSRDRSSYEQYF. The CDR3 DNA reads TGTGCCAGCAGTAGCCGGGACAGGTCCAGTTACGAGCAGTACTTC.

This clone was counted between two and nine times. V is TRBV5-1 and J is TRBJ1-1, with a tentative D call TRBD1 (5 bases). Trimming stripped 2 bases from V and 8 bases from J, with 10 bases between. The CDR3 is 12 amino acids. CDR1 SGHRS and CDR2 YFSETQ come from the germline V gene. CDR3 loop: CASSLGTSEAFF. CDR3 nucleotide sequence: TGCGCCAGCAGCTTAGGGACTTCGGAAGCTTTCTTT.

In its sample, this clone was seen a few times. The chain is built from TRBV5-1 and TRBJ2-7, with no clear D. This CDR3 is built from 18 residues. CDR1 and CDR2 (germline): SGHRS, YFSETQ. Trimming removed 0 bases at V and 6 bases at J, with 25 bases between. The chain's CDR3 is CASSLGGEASLTRLEQYF. CDR3 in DNA: TGCGCCAGCAGCTTGGGAGGCGAAGCCTCCCTCACCAGACTCGAGCAGTACTTC.

The V and J genes are TRBV5-1 and TRBJ1-1; tentatively, D is TRBD1 (6 bases). The CDR3 runs 15 residues. Germline V gene data show CDR1 as SGHRS and CDR2 as YFSETQ. V was pared by 4 bases and J by 2 bases, with 15 bases between. The CDR3 DNA reads as TGCGCCAGCAGCGTAGGACAGACTCCTAACACTGAAGCTTTCTTT. Its protein is CASSVGQTPNTEAFF.

The rearrangement uses TRBV9 and TRBJ2-3; D perhaps matches TRBD2 (6 bases). The CDR3 has 16 residues. Germline assignment: CDR1 SGDLS and CDR2 YYNGEE. The V gene lost 0 bases and the J gene lost 1 base, with 12 bases spanning the gap. CDR3 sequence reads: CASSVAILARTDTQYF. CDR3 in DNA: TGTGCCAGCAGCGTAGCGATACTAGCACGCACAGATACGCAGTATTTT.

This rearrangement joins TRBV30 to TRBJ2-3, with 11 bases identical to TRBD2. V dropped 5 bases and J dropped 8; count of bases not matched to a gene: 9. Germline V gene sequence: CDR1 GTSNPN, CDR2 SVGIG (reference sequence). The CDR3 spans 14 residues. The CDR3 loop is CAWATSGVSATQYF. The CDR3 DNA is TGTGCCTGGGCGACTAGCGGGGTATCTGCTACGCAGTATTTT.

The rearrangement links TRBV15 to TRBJ1-3, with D possibly being TRBD1 (6 bases). Per the germline V gene, CDR1 is LNHNV and CDR2 is YYDKDF (reference sequence). V was shortened by 1 base and J by 0 bases, with 16 bases between the two germline ends. This CDR3 has 18 residues. This CDR3 reads CATSRAGVLTSSGNTIYF. The CDR3 coding sequence is TGTGCCACCAGCAGAGCAGGGGTCCTTACTAGCTCTGGAAACACCATATATTTT. The entire variable domain, with the rest obtained from reference TRBV15 and TRBJ1-3, is as follows: DAMVIQNPRYQVTQFGKPVTLSCSQTLNHNVMYWYQQKSSQAPKLLFHYYDKDFNNEADTPDNFQSRRPNTSFCFLDIRSPGLGDTAMYLCATSRAGVLTSSGNTIYFGEGSWLTVV.

V gene TRBV19 combines with J gene TRBJ2-7, with 9 nucleotides matching TRBD1. In germline, CDR1 is LNHDA, CDR2 SQIVND (reference sequence). This CDR3 contains 14 residues. Losses at the gene ends were 3 bases for V and 4 bases for J; bases not matched to a gene: 4. CDR3 bases: TGTGCCAGTAGTATCGGGACAGGGCTGTACGAGCAGTACTTC. This sequence encodes CASSIGTGLYEQYF.

V gene TRBV5-1 combines with J gene TRBJ2-2; possible D gene TRBD1, 6 bases. CDR3 length: 15 amino acids. The germline CDR1 and CDR2 sequences are SGHRS and YFSETQ. V was clipped by 4 bases and J by 4 bases, with 14 bases between them. CDR3 sequence: CASSQRQESTGELFF. CDR3 nucleotides: TGCGCCAGCAGCCAACGACAGGAATCCACCGGGGAGCTGTTTTTT. The complete variable domain, with remaining parts taken from reference TRBV5-1 and TRBJ2-2, reads KAGVTQTPRYLIKTRGQQVTLSCSPISGHRSVSWYQQTPGQGLQFLFEYFSETQRNKGNFPGRFSGRQFSNSRSEMNVSTLELGDSALYLCASSQRQESTGELFFGEGSRLTVL.

The rearrangement joins TRBV27 to TRBJ2-2, with TRBD2 identical over 7 bases. In germline, CDR1 is MNHEY, CDR2 SMNVEV (reference sequence). This CDR3 has 13 amino acids. Trimming took 3 bases from V and 7 from J; bases not matched to a gene: 2. CDR3 protein: CASSFRGGGELFF. DNA of the CDR3: TGTGCCAGCAGTTTCCGCGGGGGCGGGGAGCTGTTTTTT.

This clone was found a few times. The chain has TRBV5-1 and TRBJ1-1; D gene unclear. The V and J ends lost 4 bases and 1 base respectively, with 14 bases between them. Germline V gives CDR1 SGHRS, CDR2 YFSETQ. CDR3 length: 15 amino acids. CDR3 sequence (DNA): TGCGCCAGCAGCCGACTTGCCAGTCCGAACACTGAAGCTTTCTTT. Translated: CASSRLASPNTEAFF. Complete variable domain (other parts from reference TRBV5-1 and TRBJ1-1): KAGVTQTPRYLIKTRGQQVTLSCSPISGHRSVSWYQQTPGQGLQFLFEYFSETQRNKGNFPGRFSGRQFSNSRSEMNVSTLELGDSALYLCASSRLASPNTEAFFGQGTRLTVV.

This chain joins TRBV7-3 and TRBJ1-2; D uncertain. The CDR3 spans 13 residues. In germline, CDR1 is SGHTA, CDR2 FQGTGA. The V gene lost 3 bases and the J gene lost 2 bases, with 7 bases spanning the gap. CDR3 DNA: TGTGCCAGCAGCTTTGACTCAAACTATGGCTACACCTTC. Its protein product is CASSFDSNYGYTF.

This clone was recorded once. The rearrangement uses TRBV18 and TRBJ1-1; 8 bases agree with TRBD1. The CDR3 runs 14 residues. In germline, CDR1 is KGHSH, CDR2 LQKENI. With V trimmed by 3 bases and J by 3 bases, 3 bases remained unmatched. The CDR3 spells CASSPNRGYTEAFF. The CDR3 DNA is TGTGCCAGCTCACCGAACAGGGGGTACACTGAAGCTTTCTTT.

The gene calls are TRBV7-8 and TRBJ2-1, with D perhaps TRBD1 (6 bases). Between the trimmed V and J ends, which lost 5 bases and 3 bases, there was a span of 11 bases. The CDR3 is 14 residues long. CDR1 SGHVS and CDR2 FQNEAQ come from the germline V gene. The CDR3 DNA sequence: TGTGCCAGCAGCCCCGGACAGCACTACAATGAGCAGTTCTTC. It yields the protein CASSPGQHYNEQFF.

J is TRBJ1-5 and V is TRBV10-3, with 8 nucleotides matching TRBD1. The CDR3 has 15 amino acids. V gave up 2 bases and J gave up 7 bases; unmatched junction bases: 7. CDR1 ENHRY and CDR2 SYGVKD come from the germline V gene. CDR3 nucleotide sequence: TGTGCCATCAGTGAGGTTCCAGGGGGCGGCCAGCCCCAGCATTTT. It translates to CAISEVPGGGQPQHF.

This rearrangement joins TRBV27 to TRBJ1-1, with D hard to call. Trimming left V 4 bases short and J 4 bases short, with 13 bases between. The CDR3 totals 14 residues. Germline V gene sequence: CDR1 MNHEY, CDR2 SMNVEV (reference sequence). CDR3 DNA: TGTGCCAGCAGTTCCCCACTAAGAGGCACTGAAGCTTTCTTT. As protein: CASSSPLRGTEAFF.

V and J are TRBV6-5 and TRBJ1-1; 8 bases map to TRBD1. The junction had 10 bases not matched to a gene; V was cut back by 6 bases and J by 4 bases. The germline V gene has CDR1 MNHEY and CDR2 SVGAGI. This CDR3 is 15 amino acids long. CDR3 DNA sequence: TGTGCCAGCAGAACCAGGACAGGGTTTGTCACTGAAGCTTTCTTT. It is translated as CASRTRTGFVTEAFF.

The chain recombines TRBV5-1 with TRBJ2-1; D gene ambiguous. This CDR3 is built from 11 residues. Germline loops: CDR1 SGHRS, CDR2 YFSETQ. V gave up 4 bases and J gave up 4 bases, with 3 bases separating them. The CDR3 loop reads CASSLYNEQFF. The CDR3 DNA is TGCGCCAGCAGCCTTTACAATGAGCAGTTCTTC.

The chain couples TRBV9 to TRBJ2-3, with D maybe TRBD2 (7 bases). CDR1 is SGDLS and CDR2 is YYNGEE in the germline V gene. CDR3 length: 16 amino acids. V lost 0 bases and J lost 4, with 15 bases in between. CDR3 sequence reads: CASSVGGGAGPDTQYF. CDR3 DNA: TGTGCCAGCAGCGTAGGAGGGGGGGCTGGCCCAGATACGCAGTATTTT.

The chain recombines TRBV30 with TRBJ2-7; 8 nucleotides agree with TRBD2. J was trimmed by 0 bases and V by 5 bases; bases with no gene match: 9. The CDR3 is 15 amino acids. Germline lookup yields CDR1 GTSNPN and CDR2 SVGIG (reference sequence). CDR3 DNA: TGTGCCTGGGAGGCGTCGGGAGGGGACTCCTACGAGCAGTACTTC. It translates to CAWEASGGDSYEQYF.

The chain is built from TRBV28 and TRBJ2-3, with D unresolved. CDR3 length equals 12 residues. CDR1 is MDHEN and CDR2 is SYDVKM in the germline V gene. The germline V and J ends were trimmed by 5 bases and 4 bases, with 7 bases remaining between them. The CDR3 here is CASSPLSDTQYF. CDR3 nucleotide sequence: TGTGCCAGCAGTCCACTGTCAGATACGCAGTATTTT.